The next 23 T cell receptor beta chains were all read from a single sample in a study of blood T cell repertoires in COVID-19. Produced via immunoSEQ multiplex PCR; TCRdb's table is partial and in-frame only. Here the sample spans some 45,000 clones, under 85% being singletons. Sequencing was performed on peripheral blood. The receptors were sampled from a man aged 60 to 69 with acute or convalescent COVID-19.

The chain employs TRBV3-1 (or the pseudogene TRBV3-2) and TRBJ1-1, with 11 bases lining up with TRBD1. Germline-derived CDR1 and CDR2 are LGHDT and YNNKEL (reference sequence). Trimming took 0 bases from V and 5 from J; bases not matched to a gene: 17. CDR3 length: 20 residues. The CDR3 region is CASSQDRIGQGAIGKTEAFF. CDR3 DNA sequence: TGTGCCAGCAGCCAAGATCGGATTGGACAGGGGGCGATAGGAAAGACTGAAGCTTTCTTT.

This rearrangement joins TRBV7-3 to TRBJ1-1; 8 nucleotides line up with TRBD1. This CDR3 comprises 14 residues. Germline V gene lookup returns CDR1 SGHTA and CDR2 FQGTGA. J lost 3 bases, V lost 4 bases, and 4 bases had no gene match. The CDR3 region has the DNA TGTGCCAGCAGCTCTCAGGGGGCTTACACTGAAGCTTTCTTT. This gives the protein CASSSQGAYTEAFF.

This clone was observed once. The chain couples TRBV7-2 to TRBJ1-1; perhaps TRBD1 as D (6 bases). Between the trimmed V and J ends, which lost 4 bases and 5 bases, there was a span of 20 bases. Germline CDR1 is SGHTA and CDR2 is FQGNSA. CDR3 size: 16 residues. As DNA, the CDR3 is TGTGCCAGCAGCTGGAGACAGGTTGGTGTCAGGACTGAAGCTTTCTTT. This codes for CASSWRQVGVRTEAFF. The full variable domain, completed using reference TRBV7-2 and TRBJ1-1, is GAGVSQSPSNKVTEKGKDVELRCDPISGHTALYWYRQSLGQGLEFLIYFQGNSAPDKSGLPSDRFSAERTGGSVSTLTIQRTQQEDSAVYLCASSWRQVGVRTEAFFGQGTRLTVV.

The chain carries TRBV25-1 and TRBJ1-1; weak D call: TRBD1 (6 bases). V lost 2 bases, J lost 2 bases, and 15 bases lay in between. The CDR3 sequence is 16 residues long. CDR1 and CDR2 (germline): MGHDK, SYGVNS. The DNA of the CDR3 is TGTGCCAGCAGTGAACTAGGAGAAGGGGGAAACACTGAAGCTTTCTTT. Its protein is CASSELGEGGNTEAFF.

In DNA, the CDR3 is TGTGCCAGCTCACCGTTTCATATGGGGGGGCCGTCGACCGGGGAGCTGTTTTTT. Amino acids: CASSPFHMGGPSTGELFF. The chain links TRBV18 to TRBJ2-2; possibly TRBD2 for D (7 bases). V lost 3 bases and J lost 5, with 22 bases in between. This CDR3 has 18 amino acids. CDR1 KGHSH and CDR2 LQKENI come from the germline V gene.

The CDR3 DNA reads TGTGCCAGCAGCAGTCTAGCGGGGGGTTCCAATGAGCAGTTCTTC. This encodes CASSSLAGGSNEQFF. The chain has TRBV7-2 and TRBJ2-1; 11 bases are a match to TRBD2. Germline V lookup: CDR1 SGHTA, CDR2 FQGNSA. The CDR3 runs to 15 residues. Trimming took 5 bases from V and 6 from J; bases not matched to a gene: 6.

V and J are TRBV21-1 and TRBJ2-3; TRBD2 is the table's D call and was not checked against the DNA. TRBV21-1 is described as a pseudogene. The length of the CDR3 is 15 residues. Written as DNA, the CDR3 is TGTGCCAGCAGCAAAGGGACTAGCGGGGGAGATACGCAGTATTTT. Amino acids: CASSKGTSGGDTQYF.

This clone has a single count. This sequence joins TRBV10-3 and TRBJ2-7, with 13 bases aligning to TRBD2. The CDR3 consists of 12 residues. Germline V CDR1 and CDR2: ENHRY, SYGVKD. The V segment lost 6 bases and the J segment 7 bases; nucleotides outside the gene matches: 0. CDR3 region: CAIRTSGGEQYF. CDR3 DNA: TGTGCCATCAGGACTAGCGGGGGGGAGCAGTACTTC.

CDR3 sequence: CASSPQGAEDTQYF. CDR3 DNA: TGTGCCAGCAGCCCTCAGGGGGCTGAGGATACGCAGTATTTT. The chain links TRBV27 to TRBJ2-3; 8 bases align to TRBD1. This CDR3 spans 14 amino acids. With V trimmed by 6 bases and J by 6 bases, 8 bases remained unmatched. Per the germline V gene, CDR1 is MNHEY and CDR2 is SMNVEV (reference sequence).

V and J are TRBV2 and TRBJ1-1, with D tentatively TRBD1 (5 bases). V lost 3 bases and J lost 12, with 26 bases in between. The CDR3 totals 16 residues. The germline V gene encodes CDR1 SNHLY and CDR2 FYNNEI. In nucleotides, the CDR3 is TGTGCCAGCAGTGACGAATTCAGGGCCCAGGAACCGGAGTCTTTCTTT. Encoded protein: CASSDEFRAQEPESFF.

V is TRBV3-1 (or the pseudogene TRBV3-2) and J is TRBJ1-2; D call uncertain. Deletions cut 1 base from V and 4 bases from J, with 10 bases between. The CDR3 sequence is 14 residues long. Germline V gives CDR1 LGHDT, CDR2 YNNKEL (reference sequence). The CDR3 DNA follows: TGTGCCAGCAGCCAAGTTGATCCGGGCTATGGCTACACCTTC. Amino acid sequence: CASSQVDPGYGYTF.

The chain is built from TRBV5-1 and TRBJ2-7; D is possibly TRBD1 (5 bases). This CDR3 spans 15 amino acids. V was shortened by 0 bases and J by 3 bases, with 13 bases between the two germline ends. The germline CDR1 and CDR2 sequences are SGHRS and YFSETQ. The CDR3 DNA follows: TGCGCCAGCAGCTTGGGGGGCGGCAGGGACTACGAGCAGTACTTC. Translated: CASSLGGGRDYEQYF.

The rearrangement joins TRBV19 to TRBJ2-1; 9 positions match TRBD1. Germline CDR1 reads LNHDA; CDR2 reads SQIVND (reference sequence). The CDR3 extends over 15 amino acids. Unmatched junction bases numbered 5, after V lost 5 bases and J lost 3 bases. The CDR3 here is CASSRRDRVYNEQFF. Written as DNA, the CDR3 is TGTGCCAGTAGTCGTAGGGACAGGGTCTACAATGAGCAGTTCTTC. The full variable domain, completed using reference TRBV19 and TRBJ2-1, is DGGITQSPKYLFRKEGQNVTLSCEQNLNHDAMYWYRQDPGQGLRLIYYSQIVNDFQKGDIAEGYSVSREKKESFPLTVTSAQKNPTAFYLCASSRRDRVYNEQFFGPGTRLTVL.

This chain uses TRBV6-5 with TRBJ1-4, with no clear D. CDR3 length equals 14 residues. Trimming took off 5 bases at V and 7 bases at J, with 14 bases between the two ends. From germline, CDR1 is MNHEY and CDR2 SVGAGI. CDR3 DNA: TGTGCCAGCAGTACTTTACCCGGAGGTGAAAAACTGTTTTTT. Amino acids: CASSTLPGGEKLFF.

The chain uses TRBV6-5 and TRBJ1-1; maybe TRBD1 (5 bases). Trimming took 6 bases from V and 7 from J, leaving 15 bases between them. The germline gives CDR1 MNHEY, CDR2 SVGAGI. The length of the CDR3 is 13 residues. CDR3 coding DNA: TGTGCCAGCAGACCAGGGTTGGTGGGTGAAGCTTTCTTT. Translation: CASRPGLVGEAFF.

The chain uses TRBV29-1 and TRBJ1-1; D uncertain. The CDR3 contains 12 residues. Trimming removed 4 bases from V and 10 bases from J, with 16 bases in between. Germline CDR1 reads SQVTM; CDR2 reads ANQGSEA. Here the CDR3 DNA reads TGCAGCGTTGGAGGGTCAGGCGCTCTAGCTTTCTTT. Amino acid sequence: CSVGGSGALAFF.

The chain combines TRBV7-8 with TRBJ1-1; 9 bases line up with TRBD1. J lost 4 bases, V lost 5 bases, and 8 bases had no gene match. There are 15 residues in the CDR3. Germline CDR1 is SGHVS and CDR2 is FQNEAQ. This CDR3 is CASSPEGQGSTEAFF. Written as DNA, the CDR3 is TGTGCCAGCAGCCCCGAAGGACAGGGGAGCACTGAAGCTTTCTTT. The variable domain in full, with the rest retrieved from reference TRBV7-8 and TRBJ1-1, is GAGVSQSPRYKVAKRGQDVALRCDPISGHVSLFWYQQALGQGPEFLTYFQNEAQLDKSGLPSDRFFAERPEGSVSTLKIQRTQQEDSAVYLCASSPEGQGSTEAFFGQGTRLTVV.

This chain uses TRBV24-1 with TRBJ2-5, with D tentatively TRBD1 (5 bases). This CDR3 is built from 12 residues. Germline V gene data show CDR1 as KGHDR and CDR2 as SFDVKD. With 8 bases removed from V and 2 bases from J, the gap between germline ends came to 8 bases. As DNA, the CDR3 is TGTGCCACCATGTCAGGGCAAGAGACCCAGTACTTC. The encoded protein is CATMSGQETQYF.

In its sample, this clone was seen a few times. This chain uses TRBV19 with TRBJ2-2, with a weak D call TRBD2 (5 bases). Per the germline V gene, CDR1 is LNHDA and CDR2 is SQIVND (reference sequence). The CDR3 is 12 residues long. Trimming removed 7 bases at V and 8 bases at J, with 11 bases between. The CDR3 region is CASMFRGGELFF. The CDR3 nucleotides read TGTGCCAGTATGTTTCGGGGTGGGGAGCTGTTTTTT.

The CDR3 coding sequence is TGTGCCAGCAGCAAAACTGTGGGCCTGTTTTTT. Translating gives CASSKTVGLFF. V usage is TRBV21-1 and J usage is TRBJ1-4; no check of the table's D call, TRBD1, against the DNA was made. TRBV21-1 is designated a pseudogene. CDR3 length: 11 residues.

V usage is TRBV11-1 and J usage is TRBJ1-1; D ambiguous. V was cut by 1 base and J by 1 base, with 4 bases left in between. This CDR3 is 13 amino acids long. CDR1 is SGHAT and CDR2 is FQDESV in the germline V gene (reference sequence). CDR3 coding DNA: TGTGCCAGCAGCTTAGTAGAGAACACTGAAGCTTTCTTT. This sequence encodes CASSLVENTEAFF.

This chain connects TRBV2 to TRBJ1-2; TRBD1 matches at 8 bases. The CDR3 extends over 15 amino acids. Trimming took 2 bases from V and 5 from J; bases not matched to a gene: 7. Per the germline V gene, CDR1 is SNHLY and CDR2 is FYNNEI. As DNA, the CDR3 is TGTGCCAGCAGTGAACAGGGCCGACAGGGGTATGGCTACACCTTC. Its translation: CASSEQGRQGYGYTF.

The chain links TRBV11-2 to TRBJ1-1; 7 bases line up with TRBD1. This CDR3 has 14 amino acids. CDR1 and CDR2 (germline): SGHAT, FQNNGV. V trimming: 5 bases; J trimming: 6 bases; junction bases outside the gene matches: 9. This CDR3 reads CASSITGVFAEAFF. The CDR3 bases are TGTGCCAGCAGCATTACAGGGGTGTTTGCTGAAGCTTTCTTT.